This TCR beta chain was profiled in a study of spatial heterogeneity in lung cancer. Looking at the study overall: Beta-chain sequences consistently outnumbered alpha-chain sequences in detection. Unique TCR and UMI combinations averaged more than ten appearances each in raw reads. Study results and caveats: Ubiquitous, expanded tumor-derived TCRs were more frequently observed in blood at resection than at follow-up.

One entry per CDR3 protein results from TCRdb running MiXCR on the 5' RACE reads. The data contain tens of thousands of distinct CDR3 sequences, around an eighth of them singletons. From germline, CDR1 is MGHRA and CDR2 YSYEKL. The CDR3 is 16 amino acids. V shed 4 bases and J shed 2 bases, with 18 bases lying between them. This clonotype was counted between two and nine times. Its antigen is unknown. Regarding time point: sample taken at primary tumor resection. Tumor, nontumor lung or frozen PBMC supplied whole RNA that was sequenced unsorted. The sequence was collected from a male donor with early-stage non-small cell lung cancer. This chain joins TRBV4-1 and TRBJ2-7; D assignment may be TRBD1 or TRBD2 (6 bases each). The starting material was PBMCs, obtained at surgery. The CDR3 loop is CASSPPGGVRPYEQYF. As DNA, the CDR3 is TGCGCCAGCAGCCCCCCCGGGGGCGTGCGTCCCTACGAGCAGTACTTC.